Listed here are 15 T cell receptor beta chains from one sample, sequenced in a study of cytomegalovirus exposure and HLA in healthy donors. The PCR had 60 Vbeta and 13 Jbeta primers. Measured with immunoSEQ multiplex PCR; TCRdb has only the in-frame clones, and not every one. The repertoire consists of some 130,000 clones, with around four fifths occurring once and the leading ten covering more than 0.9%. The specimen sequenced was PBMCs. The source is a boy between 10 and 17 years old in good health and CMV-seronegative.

In DNA, the CDR3 is TGCGCCAGCAGCACCCGGGACAGGGTCCAAGAGACCCAGTACTTC. Translating it yields CASSTRDRVQETQYF. The gene calls are TRBV5-1 and TRBJ2-5; 9 bases line up with TRBD1. CDR3 length: 15 residues. V lost 4 bases and J lost 1; bases outside the gene matches: 5. Germline assignment: CDR1 SGHRS and CDR2 YFSETQ.

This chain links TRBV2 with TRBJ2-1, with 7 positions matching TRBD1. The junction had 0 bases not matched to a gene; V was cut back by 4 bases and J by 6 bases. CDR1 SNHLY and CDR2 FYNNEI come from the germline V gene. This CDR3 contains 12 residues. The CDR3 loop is CASSGQGNEQFF. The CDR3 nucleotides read TGTGCCAGCAGTGGACAGGGCAATGAGCAGTTCTTC.

This CDR3 reads CASSLVGTEDEKLFF. The CDR3, as DNA: TGTGCCAGCAGCTTGGTGGGGACAGAGGATGAAAAACTGTTTTTT. The chain recombines TRBV5-6 with TRBJ1-4; 7 nucleotides align to TRBD1. The CDR3 consists of 15 residues. The germline V gene encodes CDR1 SGHDT and CDR2 YYEEEE. The V and J ends lost 0 bases and 6 bases, in that order; junction bases with no gene match: 5. The full variable domain, with the rest looked up from reference TRBV5-6 and TRBJ1-4, is DAGVTQSPTHLIKTRGQQVTLRCSPKSGHDTVSWYQQALGQGPQFIFQYYEEEERQRGNFPDRFSGHQFPNYSSELNVNALLLGDSALYLCASSLVGTEDEKLFFGSGTQLSVL.

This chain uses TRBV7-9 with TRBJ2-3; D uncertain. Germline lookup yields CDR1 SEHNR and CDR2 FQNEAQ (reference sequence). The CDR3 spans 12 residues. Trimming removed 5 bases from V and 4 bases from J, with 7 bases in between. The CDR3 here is CASSPRPDTQYF. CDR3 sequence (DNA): TGTGCCAGCAGCCCTCGTCCAGATACGCAGTATTTT.

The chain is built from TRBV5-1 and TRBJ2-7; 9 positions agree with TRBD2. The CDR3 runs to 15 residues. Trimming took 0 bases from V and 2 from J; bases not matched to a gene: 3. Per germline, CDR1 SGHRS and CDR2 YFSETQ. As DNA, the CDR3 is TGCGCCAGCAGCTTGGGGACTAGCGCTACCTACGAGCAGTACTTC. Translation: CASSLGTSATYEQYF.

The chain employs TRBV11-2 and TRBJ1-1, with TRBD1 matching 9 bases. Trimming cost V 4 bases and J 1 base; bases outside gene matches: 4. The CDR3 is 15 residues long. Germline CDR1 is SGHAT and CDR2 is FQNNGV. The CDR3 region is CASSSKQGANTEAFF. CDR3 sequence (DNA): TGTGCCAGCAGCTCCAAACAGGGGGCGAACACTGAAGCTTTCTTT.

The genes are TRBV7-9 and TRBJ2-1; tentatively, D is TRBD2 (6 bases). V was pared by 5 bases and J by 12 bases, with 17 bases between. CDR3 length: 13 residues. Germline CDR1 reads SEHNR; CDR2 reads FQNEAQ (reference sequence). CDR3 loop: CASSRGGLRGQFF. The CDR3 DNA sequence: TGTGCCAGCAGCCGCGGAGGGTTAAGGGGGCAGTTCTTC.

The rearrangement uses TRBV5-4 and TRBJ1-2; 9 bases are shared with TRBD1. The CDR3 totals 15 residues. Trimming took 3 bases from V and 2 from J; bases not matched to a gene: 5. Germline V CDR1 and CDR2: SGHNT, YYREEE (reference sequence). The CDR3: CASSSAGTGNYGYTF. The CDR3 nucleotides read TGTGCCAGCAGCTCGGCCGGGACAGGGAACTATGGCTACACCTTC. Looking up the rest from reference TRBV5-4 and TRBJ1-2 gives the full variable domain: ETGVTQSPTHLIKTRGQQVTLRCSSQSGHNTVSWYQQALGQGPQFIFQYYREEENGRGNFPPRFSGLQFPNYSSELNVNALELDDSALYLCASSSAGTGNYGYTFGSGTRLTVV.

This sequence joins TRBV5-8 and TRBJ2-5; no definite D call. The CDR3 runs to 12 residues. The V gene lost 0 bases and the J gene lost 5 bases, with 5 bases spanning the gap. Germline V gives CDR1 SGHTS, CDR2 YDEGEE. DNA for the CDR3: TGTGCCAGCAGCTTGGTCAGTGAGACCCAGTACTTC. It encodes CASSLVSETQYF.

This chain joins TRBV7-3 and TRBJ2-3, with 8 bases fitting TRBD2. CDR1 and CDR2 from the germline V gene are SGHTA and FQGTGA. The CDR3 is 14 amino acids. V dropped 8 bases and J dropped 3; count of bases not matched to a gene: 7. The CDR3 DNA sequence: TGTGCCAGCTCCCCGGCGGGAGGTACAGATACGCAGTATTTT. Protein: CASSPAGGTDTQYF. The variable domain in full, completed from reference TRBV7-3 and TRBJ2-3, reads GAGVSQTPSNKVTEKGKYVELRCDPISGHTALYWYRQSLGQGPEFLIYFQGTGAADDSGLPNDRFFAVRPEGSVSTLKIQRTERGDSAVYLCASSPAGGTDTQYFGPGTRLTVL.

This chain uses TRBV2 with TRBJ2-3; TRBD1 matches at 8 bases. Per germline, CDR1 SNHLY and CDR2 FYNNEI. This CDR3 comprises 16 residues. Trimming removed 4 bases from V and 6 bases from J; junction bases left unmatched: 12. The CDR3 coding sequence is TGTGCCAGCAGTGCCCGGACAGGGAAGGGAAGGGATACGCAGTATTTT. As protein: CASSARTGKGRDTQYF.

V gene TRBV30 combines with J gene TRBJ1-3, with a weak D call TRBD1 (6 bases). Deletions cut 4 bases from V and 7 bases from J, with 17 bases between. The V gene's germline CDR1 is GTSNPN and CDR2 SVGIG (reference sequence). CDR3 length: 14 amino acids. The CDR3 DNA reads TGTGCCTGGACCACGCCCGGACAGTCCAACACCATATATTTT. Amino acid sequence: CAWTTPGQSNTIYF.

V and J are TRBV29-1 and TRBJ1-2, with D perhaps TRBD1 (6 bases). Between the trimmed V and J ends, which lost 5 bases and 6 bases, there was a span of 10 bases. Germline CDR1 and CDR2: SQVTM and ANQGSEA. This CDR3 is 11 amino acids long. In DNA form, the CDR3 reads TGCAGCGTTATGACAGGCAATGGCTACACCTTC. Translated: CSVMTGNGYTF.

The CDR3 reads CASSFGGEQYF. CDR3 sequence (DNA): TGTGCCAGCAGTTTCGGGGGCGAGCAGTACTTC. This sequence joins TRBV27 and TRBJ2-7; tentatively, D is TRBD2 (6 bases). The CDR3 spans 11 residues. Trimming removed 3 bases from V and 6 bases from J, with 6 bases in between. Germline V CDR1 and CDR2: MNHEY, SMNVEV (reference sequence).

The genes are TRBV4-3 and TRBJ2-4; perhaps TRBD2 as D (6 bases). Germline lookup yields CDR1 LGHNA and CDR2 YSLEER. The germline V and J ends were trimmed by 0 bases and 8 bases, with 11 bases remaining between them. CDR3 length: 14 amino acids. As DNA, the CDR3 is TGCGCCAGCAGCCAAGATCGGGGGTTTGACATTCAGTACTTC. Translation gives CASSQDRGFDIQYF.